The rows below give T cell receptor beta chains drawn from one sample of a study of T-cell reconstitution after alpha-beta-depleted transplantation in children. Each CDR3 protein gets one entry after TCRdb re-called the PCR reads with MiXCR. The sample lists over 200,000 distinct CDR3 sequences, more than 15% occurring once. The specimen comprised PBMCs, mostly from graft donor cells, sampled 360 days after TCRalphabeta/CD19-depleted stem cell transplant. The receptors were sampled from a male patient aged 2 to 10 who had a stem cell transplant for acute lymphoblastic leukemia, so the T cells may come from the graft donor. Both conserved end residues are part of each CDR3. D genes are given only for firm matches. Expanded clones get a size class; other rows say once, few or many, or leave the size out.

J	V	D	size	DNA	CDR3
TRBJ2-7	TRBV18	NA	many	TGTGCCAGCTCACCGGGTACAGGGAGAGACGAGCAGTACTTC	CASSPGTGRDEQYF
TRBJ1-2	TRBV27	NA	many	TGTGCCAGCAGTTCGGCTGGGTCCCGTGGCTACACCTTC	CASSSAGSRGYTF
TRBJ1-1	TRBV14	NA	once	TGTGCCAGCAGCCTGACGAGGGGCTCTGAAGCTTTCTTT	CASSLTRGSEAFF
TRBJ2-3	TRBV5-5	NA	few	TGTGCCAGCAGCTTGTCGGGATCAGATACGCAGTATTTT	CASSLSGSDTQYF
TRBJ1-1	TRBV6-1	NA	many	TGTGCCAGCAGTGTCCAGGGGCTAAACACTGAAGCTTTCTTT	CASSVQGLNTEAFF
TRBJ2-1	TRBV6-2/TRBV6-3	TRBD2	few	TGTGCCAGCAGCCAAGGACTAGCGGTGGGGGGTGAGCAGTTCTTC	CASSQGLAVGGEQFF
TRBJ2-1	TRBV19	TRBD2	NA	TGTGCCAGTAGACTAAGGTTAGCGGGAGACTGGAATGAGCAGTTCTTC	CASRLRLAGDWNEQFF
TRBJ2-2	TRBV7-3	NA	NA	TGTGCCAGCAGCTTACAGATCGGGGAGCTGTTTTTT	CASSLQIGELFF
TRBJ2-7	TRBV28	NA	many	TGTGCCAGCAGCCTGGGAGCGACCTACGAGCAGTACTTC	CASSLGATYEQYF
TRBJ2-1	TRBV20-1	NA	few	TGCAGTGCTGACGGACCAAACAATGAGCAGTTCTTC	CSADGPNNEQFF
TRBJ2-1	TRBV7-2	TRBD2	few	TGTGCCAGCAGCTTAATGTTAGCGGGGTTGCACAATGAGCAGTTCTTC	CASSLMLAGLHNEQFF
TRBJ2-1	TRBV5-1	NA	NA	TGCGCCAGCAGCTGGGGAGCCTACAATGAGCAGTTCTTC	CASSWGAYNEQFF
TRBJ1-1	TRBV5-6	NA	few	TGTGCCAGCAGCCCATTGGTGTTGAACACTGAAGCTTTCTTT	CASSPLVLNTEAFF
TRBJ2-7	TRBV7-2	NA	NA	TGTGCCAGCAGCTTAGGGGTGGGCGAGCAGTACTTC	CASSLGVGEQYF
TRBJ2-2	TRBV6-2/TRBV6-3	TRBD2	NA	TGTGCCAGCAGTTACCCACCGGGACTAGCGGGGAAGACCGGGGAGCTGTTTTTT	CASSYPPGLAGKTGELFF
TRBJ1-1	TRBV10-3	NA	few	TGTGCCATCACCTCAGGAAAGGGGCCGAACACTGAAGCTTTCTTT	CAITSGKGPNTEAFF
TRBJ2-3	TRBV7-2	TRBD2	many	TGTGCCAGCAGCTTAGCGGTGCGGGGGGCCTCCCATACGCAGTATTTT	CASSLAVRGASHTQYF
TRBJ1-1	TRBV29-1	NA	many	TGCAGCGTCGAAGGCAGATTGAACACTGAAGCTTTCTTT	CSVEGRLNTEAFF
TRBJ2-7	TRBV12-3/TRBV12-4	NA	NA	TGTGCCAGCACCAAAGGGGCTACAGCCGACGAGCAGTACTTC	CASTKGATADEQYF
TRBJ2-3	TRBV4-3	NA	NA	TGCGCCAGCAGCCAAGAAGATACGCAGACTAGCACAGATACGCAGTATTTT	CASSQEDTQTSTDTQYF
TRBJ2-7	TRBV30	TRBD1	NA	TGTGCCTGGAACCCCGGGACAGGGGGCGACGAGCAGTACTTC	CAWNPGTGGDEQYF
TRBJ2-1	TRBV5-5	TRBD1	NA	TGTGCCAGCAGCTCTTGGTCCCCCCTCAGGGGGAGATTCAATGAGCAGTTCTTC	CASSSWSPLRGRFNEQFF
TRBJ2-2	TRBV29-1	NA	few	TGCAGCGTTGAGCAGCAGGGGTGGGACACCGGGGAGCTGTTTTTT	CSVEQQGWDTGELFF
TRBJ2-1	TRBV12-3/TRBV12-4	NA	NA	TGTGCCAGCAGTTTTCGCCGGGACACCCCCTACAATGAGCAGTTCTTC	CASSFRRDTPYNEQFF
TRBJ1-5	TRBV7-8	NA	once	TGTGCCAGCAGCTTATCGGAGAGCAATCAGCCCCAGCATTTT	CASSLSESNQPQHF
TRBJ1-1	TRBV6-2/TRBV6-3	NA	few	TGTGCCAGCAGTTACACGGGGATCACTGAAGCTTTCTTT	CASSYTGITEAFF
TRBJ2-7	TRBV28	NA	NA	TGTGCCAGCAGTCCCCAGGTCCGGGGCTACGAGCAGTACTTC	CASSPQVRGYEQYF
TRBJ2-5	TRBV3-1	NA	NA	TGTGCCAGCAGCCAAGATAGAGGAAGAACCCAGTACTTC	CASSQDRGRTQYF
TRBJ2-3	TRBV7-2	TRBD2	NA	TGTGCCAGCAGCTTCACGGGGGGGACCACAGATACGCAGTATTTT	CASSFTGGTTDTQYF
TRBJ2-7	TRBV5-1	NA	few	TGCGCCAGCAGCTTGGACTCACTCTACGAGCAGTACTTC	CASSLDSLYEQYF
TRBJ2-3	TRBV12-3/TRBV12-4	NA	many	TGTGCCAGCAGTTTGTGGGGGGCCGGCGTAGATACGCAGTATTTT	CASSLWGAGVDTQYF
TRBJ2-3	TRBV3-1	TRBD1	NA	TGTGCCAGCAGCCAAGCTAGACAGGGGGTTTACACAGATACGCAGTATTTT	CASSQARQGVYTDTQYF
TRBJ2-1	TRBV7-9	NA	NA	TGTGCCAGCAGCTTAGTGGGGATATCCTACAATGAGCAGTTCTTC	CASSLVGISYNEQFF
TRBJ2-2	TRBV5-1	NA	NA	TGCGCCAGCAGCTTGTTCACCCCAGATAACACCGGGGAGCTGTTTTTT	CASSLFTPDNTGELFF
TRBJ2-1	TRBV19	NA	NA	TGTGCCAGTAGTATACCAACGACAGGTCGGAATGAGCAGTTCTTC	CASSIPTTGRNEQFF
TRBJ1-2	TRBV20-1	NA	NA	TGCAGTGCTAGAGACCCACGGCGGGGTTTGGAGGGCTACACCTTC	CSARDPRRGLEGYTF
TRBJ2-2	TRBV6-1	NA	NA	TGTGCCAGCAGTAGGCGGATTGACTCGAACACCGGGGAGCTGTTTTTT	CASSRRIDSNTGELFF
TRBJ1-1	TRBV10-3	NA	NA	TGTGCCATCAGTGAGTCCGGGGGAGGCACTGAAGCTTTCTTT	CAISESGGGTEAFF
TRBJ1-1	TRBV29-1	NA	few	TGCAGCGTGGAGGGGATCGGGGCTGGTGTGACGTACACTGAAGCTTTCTTT	CSVEGIGAGVTYTEAFF
TRBJ2-5	TRBV7-2	NA	few	TGTGCCAGCAGCTCACGACCCCCCGGAGAGACCCAGTACTTC	CASSSRPPGETQYF
TRBJ2-1	TRBV12-3/TRBV12-4	NA	NA	TGTGCCAGCAGTTTAGAGGGGGTCTACAATGAGCAGTTCTTC	CASSLEGVYNEQFF
TRBJ2-1	TRBV20-1	TRBD2	few	TGCAGTGCTAGATTAGGCGGGGGGCCCTACAATGAGCAGTTCTTC	CSARLGGGPYNEQFF